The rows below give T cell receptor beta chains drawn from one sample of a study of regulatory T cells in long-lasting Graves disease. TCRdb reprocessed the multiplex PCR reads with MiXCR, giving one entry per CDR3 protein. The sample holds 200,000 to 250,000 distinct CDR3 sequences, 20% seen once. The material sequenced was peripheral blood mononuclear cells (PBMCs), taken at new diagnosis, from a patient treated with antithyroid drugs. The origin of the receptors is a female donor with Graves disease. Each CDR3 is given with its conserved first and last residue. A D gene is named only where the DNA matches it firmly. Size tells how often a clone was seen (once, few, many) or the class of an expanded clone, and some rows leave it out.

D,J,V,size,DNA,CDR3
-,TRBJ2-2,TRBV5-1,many,TGCGCCAGCAGCCGGCCAGGGGGGGAGCTGTTTTTT,CASSRPGGELFF
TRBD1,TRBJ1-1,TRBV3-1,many,TGTGCCAGCAGCCCAATGGACAGGGGATTTAGTGAAGCTTTCTTT,CASSPMDRGFSEAFF
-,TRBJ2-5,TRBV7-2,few,TGTGCCAGCAGCTTAGAGACTATAGAGACCCAGTACTTC,CASSLETIETQYF
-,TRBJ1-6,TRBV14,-,TGTGCCAGCAGCCAAGACCTCGGACTCCACTTT,CASSQDLGLHF
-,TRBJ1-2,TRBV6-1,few,TGTGCCAGCAGTGGACAGGCCCCAGGCTACACCTTC,CASSGQAPGYTF
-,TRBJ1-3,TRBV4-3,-,TGCGCCAGCAGCCCAGACAAGAGAAACACCATATATTTT,CASSPDKRNTIYF
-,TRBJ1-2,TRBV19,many,TGTGCCAGTAAGGGGGGGGGTAGCTATGGCTACACCTTC,CASKGGGSYGYTF
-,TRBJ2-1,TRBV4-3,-,TGCGCCAGCAGCCAAGCGGGAGACTCCTACAATGAGCAGTTCTTC,CASSQAGDSYNEQFF
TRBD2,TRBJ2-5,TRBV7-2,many,TGTGCCAGCAGGTTCCGAGCGGGAGGCAGGGAGACCCAGTACTTC,CASRFRAGGRETQYF
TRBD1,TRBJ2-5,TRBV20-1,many,TGCAGTGCAAGTCCCGGGACAGTATCTGAGACCCAGTACTTC,CSASPGTVSETQYF
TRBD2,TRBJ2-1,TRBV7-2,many,TGTGCCAGCAGCCGGACTAGCGGGTATAAGCAGTTCTTC,CASSRTSGYKQFF
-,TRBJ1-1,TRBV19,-,TGTGCCAGTACCCGAGCTTCCGTGCGGAACACTGAAGCTTTCTTT,CASTRASVRNTEAFF
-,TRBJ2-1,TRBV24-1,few,TGTGCCACCAGTGATACCGGGACTGGGAATGAGCAGTTCTTC,CATSDTGTGNEQFF
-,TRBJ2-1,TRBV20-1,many,TGCAGTGCGGCACAGGTCCAAATCTCCTACAATGAGCAGTTCTTC,CSAAQVQISYNEQFF
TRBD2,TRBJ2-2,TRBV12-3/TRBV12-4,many,TGTGCCAGCAGCATAGCGGGAGGTCCTACCGGGGAGCTGTTTTTT,CASSIAGGPTGELFF